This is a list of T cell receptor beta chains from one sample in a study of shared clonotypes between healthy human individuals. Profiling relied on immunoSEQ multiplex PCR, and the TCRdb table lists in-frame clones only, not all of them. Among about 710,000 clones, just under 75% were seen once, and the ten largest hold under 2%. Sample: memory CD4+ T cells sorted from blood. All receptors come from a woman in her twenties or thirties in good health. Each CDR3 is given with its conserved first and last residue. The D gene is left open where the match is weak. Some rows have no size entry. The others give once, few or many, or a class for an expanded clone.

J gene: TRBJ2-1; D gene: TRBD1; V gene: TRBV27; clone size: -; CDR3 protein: CASRSGGAYNNEQFF; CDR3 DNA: TGTGCCAGCAGATCAGGGGGAGCTTATAACAATGAGCAGTTCTTC
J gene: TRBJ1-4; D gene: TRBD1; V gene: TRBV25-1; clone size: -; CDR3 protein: CASSDPGQVGNEKLFF; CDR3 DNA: TGTGCCAGCAGTGACCCCGGACAGGTCGGTAATGAAAAACTGTTTTTT
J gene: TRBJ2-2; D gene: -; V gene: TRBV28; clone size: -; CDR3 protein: CASSLFGAGTGELFF; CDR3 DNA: TGTGCCAGCAGTTTGTTCGGGGCGGGCACCGGGGAGCTGTTTTTT
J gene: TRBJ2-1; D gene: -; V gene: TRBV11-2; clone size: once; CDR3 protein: CASSSHGAVNEQFF; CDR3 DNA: TGTGCCAGCAGCTCCCACGGGGCTGTGAATGAGCAGTTCTTC
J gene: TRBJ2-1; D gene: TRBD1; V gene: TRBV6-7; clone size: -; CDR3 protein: CASRYGGTGVTYNEQFF; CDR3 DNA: TGTGCCAGCAGGTACGGGGGGACAGGGGTAACGTACAATGAGCAGTTCTTC
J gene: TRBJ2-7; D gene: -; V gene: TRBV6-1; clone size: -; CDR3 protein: CASSEVGPEYF; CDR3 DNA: TGTGCCAGCAGTGAAGTAGGACCAGAGTACTTC
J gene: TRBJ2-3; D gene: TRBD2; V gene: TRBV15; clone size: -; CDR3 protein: CATSPGGLLTDTQYF; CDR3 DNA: TGTGCCACCAGCCCGGGGGGACTGCTCACAGATACGCAGTATTTT
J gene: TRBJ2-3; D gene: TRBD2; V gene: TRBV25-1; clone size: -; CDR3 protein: CASSATGSAGEADTQYF; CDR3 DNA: TGTGCCAGCAGCGCCACCGGGTCGGCGGGGGAAGCAGATACGCAGTATTTT
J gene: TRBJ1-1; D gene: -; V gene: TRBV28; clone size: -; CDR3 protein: CASTLWGTEAFF; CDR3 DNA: TGTGCCAGCACCTTGTGGGGCACTGAAGCTTTCTTT
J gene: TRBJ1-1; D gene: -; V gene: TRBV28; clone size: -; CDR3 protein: CASGGDWTEAFF; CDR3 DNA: TGTGCCAGCGGGGGGGATTGGACTGAAGCTTTCTTT
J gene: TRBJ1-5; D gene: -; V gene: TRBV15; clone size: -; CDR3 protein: CATSRKDSNQPQHF; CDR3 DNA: TGTGCCACCAGCAGAAAAGATAGCAATCAGCCCCAGCATTTT
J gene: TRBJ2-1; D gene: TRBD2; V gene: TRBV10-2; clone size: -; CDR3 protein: CASSERLAAYNEQFF; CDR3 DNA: TGCGCCAGCAGTGAGCGACTAGCGGCTTACAATGAGCAGTTCTTC
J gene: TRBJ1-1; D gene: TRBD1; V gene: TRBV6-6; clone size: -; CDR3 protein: CASSYDRVRDTEAFF; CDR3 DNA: TGTGCCAGCAGTTACGACAGGGTAAGGGACACTGAAGCTTTCTTT
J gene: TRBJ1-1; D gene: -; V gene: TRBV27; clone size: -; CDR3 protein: CASSPSKFVLTEAFF; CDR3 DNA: TGTGCCAGCAGTCCCTCAAAGTTCGTTCTCACTGAAGCTTTCTTT
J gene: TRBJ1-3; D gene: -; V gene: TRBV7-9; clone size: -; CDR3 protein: CASSTSGAGNTIYF; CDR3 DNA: TGTGCCAGCAGTACATCAGGGGCTGGAAACACCATATATTTT
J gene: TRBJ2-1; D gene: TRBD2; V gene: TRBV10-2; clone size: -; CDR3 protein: CASRELAGGYNEQFF; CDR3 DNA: TGCGCCAGCAGAGAACTAGCGGGAGGCTACAATGAGCAGTTCTTC
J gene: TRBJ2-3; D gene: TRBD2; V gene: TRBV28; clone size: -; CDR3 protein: CASSYTSGRSTDTQYF; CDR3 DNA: TGTGCCAGCAGTTATACTAGCGGGAGGAGCACAGATACGCAGTATTTT
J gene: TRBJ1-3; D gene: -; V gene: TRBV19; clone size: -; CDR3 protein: CASSMGQSGNTIYF; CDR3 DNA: TGTGCCAGTAGTATGGGTCAGTCTGGAAACACCATATATTTT
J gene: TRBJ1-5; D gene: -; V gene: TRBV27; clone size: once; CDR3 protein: CASSHGTGSNQPQHF; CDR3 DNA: TGTGCCAGCAGCCACGGGACGGGTAGCAATCAGCCCCAGCATTTT
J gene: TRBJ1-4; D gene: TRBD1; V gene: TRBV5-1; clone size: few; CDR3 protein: CASSNGTGAGKLFF; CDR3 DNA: TGCGCCAGCAGCAACGGGACAGGGGCAGGAAAACTGTTTTTT
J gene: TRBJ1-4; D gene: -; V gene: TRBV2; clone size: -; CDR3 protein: CASSLSTEGEKLFF; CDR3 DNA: TGTGCCAGCAGTCTGTCTACAGAAGGTGAAAAACTGTTTTTT
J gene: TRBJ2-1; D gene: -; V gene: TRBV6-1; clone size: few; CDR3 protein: CASSLTGTSNEQFF; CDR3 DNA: TGTGCCAGCAGTCTTACCGGGACTTCCAATGAGCAGTTCTTC
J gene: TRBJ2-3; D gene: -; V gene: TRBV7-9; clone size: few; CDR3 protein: CASSSSPSHTSTDTQYF; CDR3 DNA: TGTGCCAGCAGCTCTAGCCCGTCCCATACTAGCACAGATACGCAGTATTTT
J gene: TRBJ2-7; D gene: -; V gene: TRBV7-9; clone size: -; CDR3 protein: CASSLNPYEQYF; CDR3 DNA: TGTGCCAGCAGCTTGAACCCCTACGAGCAGTACTTC
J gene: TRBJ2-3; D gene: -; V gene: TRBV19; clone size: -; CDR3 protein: CASSRQGAGDTDTQYF; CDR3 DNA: TGTGCCAGTAGTCGACAGGGAGCGGGGGACACAGATACGCAGTATTTT
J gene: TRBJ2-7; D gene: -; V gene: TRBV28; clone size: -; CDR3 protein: CASSLPGALSYEQYF; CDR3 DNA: TGTGCCAGCAGTTTACCGGGGGCTCTATCCTACGAGCAGTACTTC
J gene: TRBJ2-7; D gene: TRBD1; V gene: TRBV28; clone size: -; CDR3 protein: CASSSPGQESYEQYF; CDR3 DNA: TGTGCCAGCAGTTCGCCGGGACAGGAGAGTTACGAGCAGTACTTC
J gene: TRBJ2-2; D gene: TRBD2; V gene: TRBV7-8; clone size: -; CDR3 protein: CASSSAGAGTGELFF; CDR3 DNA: TGTGCCAGCAGCTCAGCGGGAGCAGGAACCGGGGAGCTGTTTTTT
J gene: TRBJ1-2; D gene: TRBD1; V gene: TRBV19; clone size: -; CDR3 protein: CASSTSGTGDPTIRYGYTF; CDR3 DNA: TGTGCCAGTAGTACCTCGGGGACAGGGGACCCCACGATAAGGTATGGCTACACCTTC
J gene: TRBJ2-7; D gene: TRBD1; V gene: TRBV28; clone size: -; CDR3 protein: CATWGTVYNSDYEQYF; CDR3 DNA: TGTGCCACCTGGGGGACAGTCTACAATTCTGACTACGAGCAGTACTTC